These T cell receptor beta chains were read from a single sample in a study of blood T cell repertoires in COVID-19. TCRdb's copy holds only in-frame clones and misses some; the assay was immunoSEQ multiplex PCR. There are 130,000 to 150,000 clones in the sample; over 75% occur only once, and approximately 1.5% lies in the top ten. Material for sequencing was peripheral blood. The receptors originated from a woman aged 45-65 years with acute or convalescent COVID-19. The CDR3 runs from the conserved cysteine through the conserved F or W. Fields, in order: clone size, J gene, D gene, V gene, CDR3 protein, CDR3 DNA. A D gene is named only where the DNA matches it firmly. Part of the rows lack a size; the others show once, few, many or a class for expanded clones.

. | TRBJ2-2 | . | TRBV9 | CASSVESTRSNTGELFF | TGTGCCAGCAGCGTAGAGAGTACCCGATCAAACACCGGGGAGCTGTTTTTT
. | TRBJ1-1 | . | TRBV30 | CAWSMSWFAFF | TGTGCCTGGAGTATGAGCTGGTTTGCTTTCTTT
. | TRBJ1-2 | . | TRBV7-9 | CASSLGDGRDYYGYTF | TGTGCCAGCAGCTTAGGAGACGGACGGGACTACTATGGCTACACCTTC
. | TRBJ2-1 | . | TRBV18 | CASSPPSVNEQFF | TGTGCCAGCTCACCACCATCTGTAAATGAGCAGTTCTTC
. | TRBJ2-3 | . | TRBV7-8 | CASSPGQAGDTQYF | TGTGCCAGCAGCCCCGGACAGGCGGGGGATACGCAGTATTTT
many | TRBJ1-6 | TRBD1 | TRBV2 | CASSERQGDLGPLHF | TGTGCCAGCAGTGAAAGACAGGGGGACCTGGGTCCCCTCCACTTT
. | TRBJ1-6 | TRBD1 | TRBV5-1 | CASSPGTAYSPLHF | TGCGCCAGCAGCCCAGGGACAGCTTATTCACCCCTCCACTTT
. | TRBJ2-1 | TRBD2 | TRBV7-8 | CASSFLTSGLAGNEQFF | TGTGCCAGCAGCTTCCTAACTTCGGGACTAGCGGGAAATGAGCAGTTCTTC
. | TRBJ1-6 | . | TRBV6-5 | CASSFQGTAYSPLHF | TGTGCCAGCAGTTTTCAAGGGACTGCTTATTCACCCCTCCACTTT
. | TRBJ2-7 | . | TRBV5-1 | CASSLGGVPSYEQYF | TGCGCCAGCAGCTTGGGGGGGGTCCCGTCCTACGAGCAGTACTTC
. | TRBJ1-1 | . | TRBV5-5 | CASSSTGRTEAFF | TGTGCCAGCAGCTCCACAGGGCGCACTGAAGCTTTCTTT
. | TRBJ2-1 | . | TRBV6-5 | CASSTGIAGLNEQFF | TGTGCCAGCAGTACCGGGATCGCCGGCTTAAATGAGCAGTTCTTC
. | TRBJ2-2 | . | TRBV5-1 | CASSLGDWGELFF | TGCGCCAGCAGCCTAGGGGATTGGGGGGAGCTGTTTTTT
. | TRBJ2-1 | TRBD2 | TRBV27 | CASSLYTSGRPGGNEQFF | TGTGCCAGCAGTTTATATACTAGCGGGAGGCCCGGGGGCAATGAGCAGTTCTTC
. | TRBJ2-7 | TRBD1 | TRBV9 | CASSVRGGQETYEQYF | TGTGCCAGCAGCGTCCGAGGAGGACAGGAGACCTACGAGCAGTACTTC
. | TRBJ2-3 | . | TRBV5-4 | CASSSWVLGGTDTQYF | TGTGCCAGCAGCTCCTGGGTCCTCGGGGGCACAGATACGCAGTATTTT
. | TRBJ1-2 | TRBD1 | TRBV5-1 | CASSVQGDDGYTF | TGCGCCAGCAGCGTACAGGGGGACGATGGCTACACCTTC
once | TRBJ1-5 | . | TRBV7-2 | CASSSIGVDQPQHF | TGTGCCAGCAGCTCTATAGGGGTGGATCAGCCCCAGCATTTT
once | TRBJ2-5 | TRBD1 | TRBV7-2 | CASSRTGMAETQYF | TGTGCCAGCAGCCGGACAGGGATGGCGGAGACCCAGTACTTC
few | TRBJ1-6 | . | TRBV3-1/TRBV3-2 | CASSQDLIPVDTDNSPLHF | TGTGCCAGCAGCCAAGATTTAATCCCCGTGGACACCGATAATTCACCCCTCCACTTT
. | TRBJ1-6 | . | TRBV25-1 | CASSEGQGSGSPLHF | TGTGCCAGCAGTGAAGGCCAGGGATCAGGGTCACCCCTCCACTTT
. | TRBJ1-1 | TRBD1 | TRBV6-8 | CASSYPGQGARTEAFF | TGTGCCAGCAGTTATCCGGGACAGGGGGCCCGAACTGAAGCTTTCTTT
. | TRBJ2-1 | TRBD2 | TRBV7-6 | CASSLGGGALNEQFF | TGTGCCAGCAGCTTAGGCGGGGGGGCCCTCAATGAGCAGTTCTTC
. | TRBJ1-3 | . | TRBV9 | CASSVQTGSSIYF | TGTGCCAGCAGCGTTCAGACAGGCTCGTCCATATATTTT
. | TRBJ2-3 | TRBD1 | TRBV6-5 | CASTYRGISRDTQYF | TGTGCCAGCACCTACAGGGGAATTTCAAGAGATACGCAGTATTTT
. | TRBJ1-5 | . | TRBV4-2 | CASSQGGLSNQPQHF | TGTGCCAGCAGCCAAGGGGGGCTTAGCAATCAGCCCCAGCATTTT
once | TRBJ1-1 | . | TRBV28 | CASSLNTGRNTEAFF | TGTGCCAGCAGTCTAAATACAGGGAGGAACACTGAAGCTTTCTTT
. | TRBJ1-4 | TRBD1 | TRBV7-2 | CASSQQGQEKLFF | TGTGCCAGCAGCCAACAGGGGCAGGAAAAACTGTTTTTT
. | TRBJ1-5 | . | TRBV2 | CASIMDSSNQPQHF | TGTGCCAGCATTATGGACTCAAGCAATCAGCCCCAGCATTTT
. | TRBJ2-5 | TRBD1 | TRBV19 | CASSIAPARGQGREETQYF | TGTGCCAGTAGTATAGCTCCGGCCAGGGGGCAAGGAAGGGAAGAGACCCAGTACTTC
once | TRBJ1-1 | . | TRBV6-2/TRBV6-3 | CASSYGGLPDTEAFF | TGTGCCAGCAGTTACGGGGGACTCCCGGACACTGAAGCTTTCTTT
. | TRBJ2-7 | TRBD2 | TRBV27 | CASSRTGGGDEQYF | TGTGCCAGCAGCCGCACTGGCGGGGGGGATGAGCAGTACTTC
. | TRBJ2-1 | . | TRBV10-3 | CAISGTAPEQFF | TGTGCCATCAGTGGGACAGCACCCGAGCAGTTCTTC
. | TRBJ2-1 | TRBD2 | TRBV19 | CASSILGSGAGNEQFF | TGTGCCAGTAGTATTCTAGGCAGTGGAGCGGGGAATGAGCAGTTCTTC
. | TRBJ1-2 | . | TRBV5-1 | CPKTKRGTEGYTF | TGCCCTAAAACTAAACGGGGAACGGAGGGCTACACCTTC
. | TRBJ2-7 | TRBD2 | TRBV6-5 | CASRSSGGSYEQYF | TGTGCCAGCAGGTCTAGCGGGGGGTCCTACGAGCAGTACTTC
. | TRBJ1-5 | TRBD1 | TRBV10-3 | CAISERTGGAIGNQPQHF | TGTGCCATCAGTGAGCGGACAGGGGGCGCGATCGGCAATCAGCCCCAGCATTTT